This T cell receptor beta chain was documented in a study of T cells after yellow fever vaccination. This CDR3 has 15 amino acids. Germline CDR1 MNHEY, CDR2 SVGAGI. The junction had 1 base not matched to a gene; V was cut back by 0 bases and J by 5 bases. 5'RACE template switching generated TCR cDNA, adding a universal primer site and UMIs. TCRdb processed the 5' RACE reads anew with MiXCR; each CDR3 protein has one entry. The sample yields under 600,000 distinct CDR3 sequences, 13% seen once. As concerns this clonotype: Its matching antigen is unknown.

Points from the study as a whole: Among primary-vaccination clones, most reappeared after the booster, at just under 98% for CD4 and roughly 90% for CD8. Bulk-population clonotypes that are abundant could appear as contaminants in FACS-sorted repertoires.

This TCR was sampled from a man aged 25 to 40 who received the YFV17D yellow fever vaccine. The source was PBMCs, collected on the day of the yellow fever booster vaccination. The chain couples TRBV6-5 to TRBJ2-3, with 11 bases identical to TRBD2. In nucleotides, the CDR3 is TGTGCCAGCAGTTACTCTAGCGGGAGGGGAGATACGCAGTATTTT. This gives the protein CASSYSSGRGDTQYF.